The TCR beta chain under discussion was sequenced for a study of T-cell reconstitution after alpha-beta-depleted transplantation in children (dated by TCRdb to about 2016). Study-level background: The study quantitatively tracked T-cell immune reconstitution after TCRalphabeta/CD19-depleted allogeneic hematopoietic cell transplantation in children using TCR repertoire profiling.

A note on this clonotype: Which antigen it targets is not known. Base qualities are not provided; no much larger clone lies one nucleotide away.

Overall study outcomes, separate from this receptor: The apparently early alphabetaT-cell count recovery about two months after transplant was reportedly dependent on only several hundred rapidly expanded clones derived from non-depleted graft cells. Over the following months the frequencies of hyperexpanded clones went down, and after one year T-cell counts and TCRbeta diversity were mostly credited to newly produced T cells. The high TCRbeta diversity at day 60 in some patients was ascribed to recipient T cells and intrathymic progenitors that had survived conditioning.

What the treatment or condition label conveys for this sample: allogeneic hematopoietic cell transplantation with graft depleted of TCRalphabeta T cells and CD19 B cells. TCRalphabeta/CD19-depleted allogeneic hematopoietic cell grafts were given to the transplant recipients, all of whom were children. Receptor amplification or capture employed PCR. TCRdb shows the sequencer as Illumina HiSeq 2500. To normalize quantification of the TCRbeta repertoire, the TCR libraries were built with molecular barcoding that relied on unique molecular identifiers. TCRdb reanalyzed the raw reads on its own, using fastp at Q25 for trimming and MiXCR for clone calling, and kept in-frame beta chains. Each CDR3 protein appears once, grouped with its most common genes and DNA. The sample includes around 500,000 distinct CDR3 sequences, with more than 20% observed a single time. The ten largest clones capture 13% to 15% of the sample.

The junction shows trimming of 0 bases on V and 4 bases on J, plus 12 bases between the germline ends. CDR1 SGHRS and CDR2 YFSETQ were looked up in the germline V gene. Including the terminal cysteine and phenylalanine, the CDR3 comprises 15 residues. Only the CDR3 portion is preserved as DNA: 45 bases, with reading frame beginning at the first base. This clonotype was obtained from a boy in the first two years of life who had a stem cell transplant for acute myeloid leukemia, so the T cells may come from the graft donor. The chain links TRBV5-1 with TRBJ2-3; TRBD1 could be the D gene, as 6 bases match. The input for sequencing was PBMCs, mostly from graft donor cells, taken 360 days after TCRalphabeta/CD19-depleted stem cell transplant. DNA sequence: TGCGCCAGCAGCTTGGCGGTCCAGGGGCCAGATACGCAGTATTTT. Translated, this gives CASSLAVQGPDTQYF.